Sequencing of this TCR beta chain was carried out in a study of cytomegalovirus exposure and HLA in healthy donors. Sequencing was performed with immunoSEQ multiplex PCR; in TCRdb, only in-frame clones are kept and a portion is missing. The sample yields some 110,000 clones, more than 70% seen once. Points from the study as a whole: Investigators reported 150 to 200 TCR beta chains as tied to cytomegalovirus. Confirmation in vitro established that three CMV-associated chains were specific for CMV antigens. Using the classifier, cytomegalovirus status was reportedly diagnosed with high specificity and sensitivity.

Trimming removed 0 bases at V and 7 bases at J, with 10 bases between. Looked up from germline, CDR1 is MNHEY and CDR2 is SVGAGI. This CDR3 contains 13 residues. This clone appeared a single time. What it binds is not known. The specimen was PBMCs. The V and J genes are TRBV6-5 and TRBJ2-7, with D uncertain. The TCR originated in a man in his late teens or twenties in good health and CMV-seronegative. This CDR3 is CASSYSAGWEQYF. CDR3 nucleotide sequence: TGTGCCAGCAGTTACTCGGCAGGTTGGGAGCAGTACTTC.